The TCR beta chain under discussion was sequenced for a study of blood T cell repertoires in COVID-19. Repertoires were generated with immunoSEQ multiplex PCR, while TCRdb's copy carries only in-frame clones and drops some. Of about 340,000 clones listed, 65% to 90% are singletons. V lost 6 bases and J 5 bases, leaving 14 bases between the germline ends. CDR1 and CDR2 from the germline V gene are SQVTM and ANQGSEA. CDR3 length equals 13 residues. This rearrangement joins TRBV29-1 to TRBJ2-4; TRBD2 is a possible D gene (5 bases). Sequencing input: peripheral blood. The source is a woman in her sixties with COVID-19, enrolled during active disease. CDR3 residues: CSVSTSSQNIQYF. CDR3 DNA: TGCAGCGTGTCTACTAGTTCCCAAAACATTCAGTACTTC. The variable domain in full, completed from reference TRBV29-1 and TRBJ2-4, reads SAVISQKPSRDICQRGTSLTIQCQVDSQVTMMFWYRQQPGQSLTLIATANQGSEATYESGFVIDKFPISRPNLTFSTLTVSNMSPEDSSIYLCSVSTSSQNIQYFGAGTRLSVL.